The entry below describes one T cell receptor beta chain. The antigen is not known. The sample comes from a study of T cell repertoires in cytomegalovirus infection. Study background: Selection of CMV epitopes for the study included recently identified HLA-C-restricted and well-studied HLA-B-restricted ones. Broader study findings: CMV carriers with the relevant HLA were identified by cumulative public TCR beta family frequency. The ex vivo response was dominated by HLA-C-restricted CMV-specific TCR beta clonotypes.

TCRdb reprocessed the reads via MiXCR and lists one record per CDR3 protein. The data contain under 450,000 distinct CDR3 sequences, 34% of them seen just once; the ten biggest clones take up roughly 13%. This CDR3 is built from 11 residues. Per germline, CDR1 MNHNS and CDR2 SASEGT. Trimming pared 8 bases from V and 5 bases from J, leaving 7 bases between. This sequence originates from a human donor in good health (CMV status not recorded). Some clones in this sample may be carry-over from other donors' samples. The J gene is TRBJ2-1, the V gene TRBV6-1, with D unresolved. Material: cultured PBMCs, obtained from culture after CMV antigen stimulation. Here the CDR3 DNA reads TGTGCCAGCCCGGCTCACAATGAGCAGTTCTTC. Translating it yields CASPAHNEQFF.